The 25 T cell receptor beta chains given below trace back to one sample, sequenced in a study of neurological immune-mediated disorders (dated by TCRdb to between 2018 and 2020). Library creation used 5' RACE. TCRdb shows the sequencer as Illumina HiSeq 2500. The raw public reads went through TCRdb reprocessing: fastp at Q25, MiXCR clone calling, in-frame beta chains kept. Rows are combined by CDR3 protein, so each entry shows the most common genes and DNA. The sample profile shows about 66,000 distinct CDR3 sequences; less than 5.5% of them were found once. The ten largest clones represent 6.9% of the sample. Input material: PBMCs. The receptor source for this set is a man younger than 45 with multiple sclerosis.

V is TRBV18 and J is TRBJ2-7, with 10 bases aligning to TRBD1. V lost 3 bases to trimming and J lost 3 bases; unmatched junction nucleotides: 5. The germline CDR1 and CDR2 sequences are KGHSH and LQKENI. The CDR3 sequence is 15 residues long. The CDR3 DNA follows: TGTGCCAGCTCACCCGGGGACAGGGGATTCTACGAGCAGTACGTC. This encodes CASSPGDRGFYEQYV.

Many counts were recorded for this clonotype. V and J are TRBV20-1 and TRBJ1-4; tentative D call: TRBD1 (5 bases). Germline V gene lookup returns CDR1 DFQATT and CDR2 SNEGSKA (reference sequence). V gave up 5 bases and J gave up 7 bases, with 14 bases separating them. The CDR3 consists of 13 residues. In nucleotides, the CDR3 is TGCAGTGCTGGTCCAACAGGAGTTGAAAAACTGTTTTTT. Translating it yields CSAGPTGVEKLFF.

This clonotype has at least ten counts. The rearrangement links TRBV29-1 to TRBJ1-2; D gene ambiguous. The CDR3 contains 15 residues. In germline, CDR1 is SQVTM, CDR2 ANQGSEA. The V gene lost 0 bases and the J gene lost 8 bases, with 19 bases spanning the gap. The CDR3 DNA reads TGCAGCGTTGAAGATCGGGGAGGAGCCTTCGAAGGCTACACCTTC. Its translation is CSVEDRGGAFEGYTF.

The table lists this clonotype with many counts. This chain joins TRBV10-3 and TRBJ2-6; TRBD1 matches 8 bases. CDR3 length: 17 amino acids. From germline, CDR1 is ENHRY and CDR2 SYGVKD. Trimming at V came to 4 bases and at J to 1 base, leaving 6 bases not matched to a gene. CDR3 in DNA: TGTGCCATCAGTGGGGCAGGGGGCGCGTCTGGGGCCAACGTCCTGACTTTC. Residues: CAISGAGGASGANVLTF.

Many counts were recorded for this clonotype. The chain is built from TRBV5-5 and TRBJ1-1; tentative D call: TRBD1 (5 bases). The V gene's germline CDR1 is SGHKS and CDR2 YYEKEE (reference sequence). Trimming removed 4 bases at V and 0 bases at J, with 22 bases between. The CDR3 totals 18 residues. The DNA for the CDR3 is TGTGCCAGCAGCCGGAACTTGCTAGGGACCCTTATGAACACTGAAGCTTTCTTT. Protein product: CASSRNLLGTLMNTEAFF.

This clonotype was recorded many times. CDR3 region: CSVAGRHAGGGNTEAFF. CDR3 sequence (DNA): TGCAGCGTTGCAGGGCGCCACGCCGGGGGTGGAAACACTGAAGCTTTCTTT. The rearrangement uses TRBV29-1 and TRBJ1-1; D is perhaps TRBD1 (5 bases). The germline V gene encodes CDR1 SQVTM and CDR2 ANQGSEA. V lost 4 bases to trimming and J lost 2 bases, with 23 bases between them. The CDR3 contains 17 residues. Complete variable domain (other parts from reference TRBV29-1 and TRBJ1-1): SAVISQKPSRDICQRGTSLTIQCQVDSQVTMMFWYRQQPGQSLTLIATANQGSEATYESGFVIDKFPISRPNLTFSTLTVSNMSPEDSSIYLCSVAGRHAGGGNTEAFFGQGTRLTVV.

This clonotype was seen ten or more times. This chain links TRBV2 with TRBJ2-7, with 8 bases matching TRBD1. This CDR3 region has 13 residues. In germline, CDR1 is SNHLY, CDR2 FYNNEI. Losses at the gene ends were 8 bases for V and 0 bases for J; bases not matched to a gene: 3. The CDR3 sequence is CASRTGPSYEQYF. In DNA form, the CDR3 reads TGTGCCAGCCGGACAGGGCCCTCCTACGAGCAGTACTTC. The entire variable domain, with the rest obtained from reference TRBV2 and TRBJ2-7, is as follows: EPEVTQTPSHQVTQMGQEVILRCVPISNHLYFYWYRQILGQKVEFLVSFYNNEISEKSEIFDDQFSVERPDGSNFTLKIRSTKLEDSAMYFCASRTGPSYEQYFGPGTRLTVT.

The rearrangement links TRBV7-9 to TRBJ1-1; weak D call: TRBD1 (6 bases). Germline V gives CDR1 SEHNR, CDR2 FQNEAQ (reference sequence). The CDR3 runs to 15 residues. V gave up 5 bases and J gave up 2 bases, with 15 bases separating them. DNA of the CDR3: TGTGCCAGCAGCGGAAGAGGGGGGCCCAACACTGAAGCTTTCTTT. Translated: CASSGRGGPNTEAFF.

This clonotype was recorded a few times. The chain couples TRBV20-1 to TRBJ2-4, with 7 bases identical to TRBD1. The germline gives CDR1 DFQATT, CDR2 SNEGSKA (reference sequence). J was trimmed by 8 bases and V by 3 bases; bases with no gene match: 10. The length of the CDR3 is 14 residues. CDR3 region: CSASLQGVGDIQYF. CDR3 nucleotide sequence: TGCAGTGCTAGTCTCCAGGGGGTCGGAGACATTCAGTACTTC.

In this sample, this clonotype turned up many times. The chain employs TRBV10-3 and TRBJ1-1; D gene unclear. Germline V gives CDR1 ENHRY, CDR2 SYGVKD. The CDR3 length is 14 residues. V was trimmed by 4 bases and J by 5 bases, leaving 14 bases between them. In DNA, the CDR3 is TGTGCCATCAGTGGGCTTGGGCCCGTAACTGAAGCTTTCTTT. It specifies CAISGLGPVTEAFF.

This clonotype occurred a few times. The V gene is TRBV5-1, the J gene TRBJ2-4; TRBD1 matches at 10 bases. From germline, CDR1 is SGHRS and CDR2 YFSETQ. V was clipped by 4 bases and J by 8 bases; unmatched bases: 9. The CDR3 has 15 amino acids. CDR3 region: CASSLGTGDVDIQYF. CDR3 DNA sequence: TGCGCCAGCAGCCTCGGGACAGGGGACGTGGACATTCAGTACTTC.

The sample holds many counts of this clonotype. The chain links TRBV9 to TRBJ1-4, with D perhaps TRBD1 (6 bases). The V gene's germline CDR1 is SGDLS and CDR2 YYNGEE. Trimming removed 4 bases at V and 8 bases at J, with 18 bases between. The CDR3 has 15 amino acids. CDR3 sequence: CASSSTGRLEEKLFF. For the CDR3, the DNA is TGTGCCAGCAGCTCCACAGGGAGATTGGAGGAAAAACTGTTTTTT.

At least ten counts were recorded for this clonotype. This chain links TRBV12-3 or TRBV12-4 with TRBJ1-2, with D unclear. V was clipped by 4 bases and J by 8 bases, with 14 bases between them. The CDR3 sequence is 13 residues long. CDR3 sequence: CASSSPPARGYTF. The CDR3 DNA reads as TGTGCCAGCAGTTCCCCCCCCGCCCGGGGCTACACCTTC.

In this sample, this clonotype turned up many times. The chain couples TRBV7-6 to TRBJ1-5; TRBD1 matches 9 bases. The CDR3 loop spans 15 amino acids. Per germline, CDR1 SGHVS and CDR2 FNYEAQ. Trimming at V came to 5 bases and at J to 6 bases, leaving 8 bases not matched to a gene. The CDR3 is CASSATGGLGQPQHF. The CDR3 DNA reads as TGTGCCAGCAGCGCAACAGGGGGCCTGGGTCAGCCCCAGCATTTT.

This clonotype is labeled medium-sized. The DNA for the CDR3 is TGTGCCAGCAGTAGGGGAGGCACAGATACGCAGTATTTT. The encoded protein is CASSRGGTDTQYF. V is TRBV7-8 and J is TRBJ2-3; D could derive from TRBD1 or TRBD2 (5 bases each). V was trimmed by 6 bases and J by 1 base, leaving 8 bases between them. The germline CDR1 and CDR2 sequences are SGHVS and FQNEAQ. The length of the CDR3 is 13 residues.

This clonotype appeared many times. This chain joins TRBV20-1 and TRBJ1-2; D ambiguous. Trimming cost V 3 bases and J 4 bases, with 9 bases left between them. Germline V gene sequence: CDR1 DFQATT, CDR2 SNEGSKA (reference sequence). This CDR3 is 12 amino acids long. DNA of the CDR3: TGCAGTGCTAGCTACAGCCCCTATGGCTACACCTTC. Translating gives CSASYSPYGYTF.

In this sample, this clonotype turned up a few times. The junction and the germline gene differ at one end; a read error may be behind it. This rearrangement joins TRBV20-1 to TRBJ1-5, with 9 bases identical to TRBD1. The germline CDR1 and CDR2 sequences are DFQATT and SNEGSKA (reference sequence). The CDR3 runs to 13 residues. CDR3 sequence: CSARRDRVQPQNF. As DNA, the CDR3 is TGCAGTGCTAGGAGGGACAGGGTTCAGCCCCAGAATTTT.

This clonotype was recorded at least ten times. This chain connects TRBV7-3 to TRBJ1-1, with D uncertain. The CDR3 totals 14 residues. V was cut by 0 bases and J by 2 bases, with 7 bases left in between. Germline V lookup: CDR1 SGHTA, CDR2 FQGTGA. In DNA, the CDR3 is TGTGCCAGCAGCTTAACGGAGGCAAACACTGAAGCTTTCTTT. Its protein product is CASSLTEANTEAFF.

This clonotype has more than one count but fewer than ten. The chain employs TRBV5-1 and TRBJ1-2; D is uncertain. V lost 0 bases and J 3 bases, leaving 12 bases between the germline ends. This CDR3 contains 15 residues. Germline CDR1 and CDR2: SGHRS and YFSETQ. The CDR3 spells CASSLELGGHYGYTF. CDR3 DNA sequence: TGCGCCAGCAGCTTGGAATTAGGCGGACACTATGGCTACACCTTC. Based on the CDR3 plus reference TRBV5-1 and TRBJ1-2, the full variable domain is KAGVTQTPRYLIKTRGQQVTLSCSPISGHRSVSWYQQTPGQGLQFLFEYFSETQRNKGNFPGRFSGRQFSNSRSEMNVSTLELGDSALYLCASSLELGGHYGYTFGSGTRLTVV.

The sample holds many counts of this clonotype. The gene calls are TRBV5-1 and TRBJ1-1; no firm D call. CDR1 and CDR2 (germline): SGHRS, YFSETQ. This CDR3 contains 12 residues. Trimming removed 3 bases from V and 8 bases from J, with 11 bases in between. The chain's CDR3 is CASSSKGVEAFF. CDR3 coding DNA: TGCGCCAGCAGCTCCAAGGGCGTGGAAGCTTTCTTT.

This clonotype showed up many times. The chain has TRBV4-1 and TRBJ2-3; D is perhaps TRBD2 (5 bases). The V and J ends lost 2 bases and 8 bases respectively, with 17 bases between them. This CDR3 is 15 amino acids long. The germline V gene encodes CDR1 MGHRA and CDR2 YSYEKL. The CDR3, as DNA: TGCGCCAGCAGCCAACGGGAAGTTGAGGGTGCTACGCAGTATTTT. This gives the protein CASSQREVEGATQYF.

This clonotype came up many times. The CDR3 sequence: CASSAYYEQYF. The CDR3 DNA reads as TGTGCCAGCAGCGCCTACTACGAGCAGTACTTC. This chain connects TRBV3-1 to TRBJ2-7; no clear D gene. CDR3 length: 11 residues. Germline V gene sequence: CDR1 LGHDT, CDR2 YNNKEL (reference sequence). Trimming pared 5 bases from V and 3 bases from J, leaving 5 bases between.

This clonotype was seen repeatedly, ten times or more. CDR3 residues: CASSLRPAQETQYF. As DNA, the CDR3 is TGTGCCAGCAGCTTACGTCCAGCCCAAGAGACCCAGTACTTC. The chain carries TRBV7-6 and TRBJ2-5; D gene uncertain. Germline V gene lookup returns CDR1 SGHVS and CDR2 FNYEAQ. This CDR3 is built from 14 residues. Trimming removed 2 bases from V and 1 base from J, with 8 bases in between.

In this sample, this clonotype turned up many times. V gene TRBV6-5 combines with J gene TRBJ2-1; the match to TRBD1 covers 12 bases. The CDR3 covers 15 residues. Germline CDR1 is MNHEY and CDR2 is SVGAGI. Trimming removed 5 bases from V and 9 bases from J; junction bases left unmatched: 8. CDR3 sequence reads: CASSDLGTGGGEQFF. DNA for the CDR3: TGTGCCAGCAGTGACTTAGGGACAGGGGGCGGTGAGCAGTTCTTC.

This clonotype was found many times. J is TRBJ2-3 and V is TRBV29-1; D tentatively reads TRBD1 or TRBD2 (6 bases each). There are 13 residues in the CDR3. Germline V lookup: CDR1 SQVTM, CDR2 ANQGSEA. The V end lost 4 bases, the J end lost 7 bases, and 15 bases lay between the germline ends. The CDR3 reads CSVVWAGTNTQYF. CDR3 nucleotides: TGCAGCGTTGTCTGGGCGGGGACAAATACGCAGTATTTT.